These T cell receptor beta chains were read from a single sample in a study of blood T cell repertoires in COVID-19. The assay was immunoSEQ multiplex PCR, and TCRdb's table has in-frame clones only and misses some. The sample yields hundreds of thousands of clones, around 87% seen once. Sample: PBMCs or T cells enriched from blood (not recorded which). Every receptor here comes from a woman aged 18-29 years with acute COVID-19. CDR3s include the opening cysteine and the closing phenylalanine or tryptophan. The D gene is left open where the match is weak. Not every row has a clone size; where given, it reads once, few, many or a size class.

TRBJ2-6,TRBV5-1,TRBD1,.,TGCGCCAGCAGCTTTACAGGGGGCCCTGGGGCCAACGTCCTGACTTTC,CASSFTGGPGANVLTF
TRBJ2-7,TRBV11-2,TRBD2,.,TGTGCCAGCAGTCCAATGACTAGCGGGAGGAACGAGCAGTACTTC,CASSPMTSGRNEQYF
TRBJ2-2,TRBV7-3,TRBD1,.,TGTGCCAGCAGCTGGACAGGGGTCGGGGAGCTGTTTTTT,CASSWTGVGELFF
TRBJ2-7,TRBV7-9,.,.,TGTGCCAGCAGCCAAGGCGGCGGGTACGAGCAGTACTTC,CASSQGGGYEQYF
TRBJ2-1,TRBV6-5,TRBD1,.,TGTGCCAGCAGTTACACTACGACAGGGGGCCTGCATGAGCAGTTCTTC,CASSYTTTGGLHEQFF
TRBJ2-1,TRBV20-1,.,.,TGCAGTGCTAGTAGTCGACTAGTCCACAATGAGCAGTTCTTC,CSASSRLVHNEQFF
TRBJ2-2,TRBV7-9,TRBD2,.,TGTGCCAGCAGCTTATATAGCGGGGCGAACACCGGGGAGCTGTTTTTT,CASSLYSGANTGELFF
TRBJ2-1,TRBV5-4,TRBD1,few,TGTGCCAGCGCAGGGACAGGGCTAAGCTCCTACAATGAGCAGTTCTTC,CASAGTGLSSYNEQFF
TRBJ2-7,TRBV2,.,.,TGTGCCAGCAGTTCCCTATCTGTCGAGCAGTACTTC,CASSSLSVEQYF
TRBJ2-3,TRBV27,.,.,TGTGCCAGCAGTTTATCGGTCGCGGAAGGAACAGATACGCAGTATTTT,CASSLSVAEGTDTQYF
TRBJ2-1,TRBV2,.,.,TGTGCCAGCAGTGCCTCGACTAGTTTGGATGAGCAGTTCTTC,CASSASTSLDEQFF
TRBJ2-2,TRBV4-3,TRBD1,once,TGCGCCAGCAGCCAACAGGGGGTAGGCGGGGAGCTGTTTTTT,CASSQQGVGGELFF
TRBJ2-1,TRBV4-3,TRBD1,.,TGCGCCAGCAGCCGCGGGACAGGTGTTTACAATGAGCAGTTCTTC,CASSRGTGVYNEQFF
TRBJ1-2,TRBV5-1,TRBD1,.,TGCGCCAGCAGCTTGGTAGGGGCGATACAGGGGTCCTTCGGCTACACCTTC,CASSLVGAIQGSFGYTF
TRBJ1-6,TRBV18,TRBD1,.,TGTGCCAGCTCACCCGGGACAGGCAATTCACCCCTCCACTTT,CASSPGTGNSPLHF
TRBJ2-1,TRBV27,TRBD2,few,TGTGCCAGCAGGCAACTAGCGGGAGTGCTAGACAATGAGCAGTTCTTC,CASRQLAGVLDNEQFF
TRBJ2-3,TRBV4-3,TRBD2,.,TGCGCCAGCAGCCAAGACTGGACTAGCGAATCAGATACGCAGTATTTT,CASSQDWTSESDTQYF
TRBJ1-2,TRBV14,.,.,TGTGCCAGCAGCCAGACTCTAGGGGCGACTGATGGCTACACCTTC,CASSQTLGATDGYTF
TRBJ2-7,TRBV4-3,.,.,TGCGCCAGCAGCCAAGTAAGAGGGGGATACGAGCAGTACTTC,CASSQVRGGYEQYF
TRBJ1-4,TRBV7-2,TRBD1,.,TGTGCCAGCAGCGCGTACAGGGGGGGAGAGGAAAAACTGTTTTTT,CASSAYRGGEEKLFF
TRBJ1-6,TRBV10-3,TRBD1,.,TGTGCCATCAGTGACTCCAAAGGGGGCAGTTCACCCCTCCACTTT,CAISDSKGGSSPLHF
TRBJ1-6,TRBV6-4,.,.,TGTGCCAGCAGCGAGGACAGAGCAAATTCACCCCTCCACTTT,CASSEDRANSPLHF
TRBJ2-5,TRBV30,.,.,TGTGCCTGGAGTGTACCGGTCGTGACGGGAGCACAAGAGACCCAGTACTTC,CAWSVPVVTGAQETQYF
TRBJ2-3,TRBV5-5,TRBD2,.,TGTGCCAGCAGCTTGCCGCGACTAGCTGCTAGCACAGATACGCAGTATTTT,CASSLPRLAASTDTQYF
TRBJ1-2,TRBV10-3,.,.,TGTGCCATCGGCCGGACATTGGGTGGGTACACCTTC,CAIGRTLGGYTF
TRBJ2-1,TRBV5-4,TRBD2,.,TGTGCCAGCAGCTTGGGTGGTAGCGGGAGGACCAATGAGCAGTTCTTC,CASSLGGSGRTNEQFF
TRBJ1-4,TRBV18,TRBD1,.,TGTGCCAGCTCACAGAGGACAGGGGGCGACGAAAAACTGTTTTTT,CASSQRTGGDEKLFF
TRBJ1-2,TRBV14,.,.,TGTGCCAGCAGCCAAGGGAGTGGTGGCTACACCTTC,CASSQGSGGYTF
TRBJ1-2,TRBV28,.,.,TGTGCCAGCAGTCCCCTCGCGGCCGACTACTATGGCTACACCTTC,CASSPLAADYYGYTF
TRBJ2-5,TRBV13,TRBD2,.,TGTGCCAGCAGCCCAGGGCGGACCGTATTAGCGGGAGTTGAGGCCCAGTACTTC,CASSPGRTVLAGVEAQYF
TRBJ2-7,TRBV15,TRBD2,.,TGTGCCACCAGCAGCCGCTCCGGGGGACTAGCGGGCCACGAGCAGTACTTC,CATSSRSGGLAGHEQYF
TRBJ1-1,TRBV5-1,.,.,TGCGCCAGCAGCTTAGGGGACATCATTGAAGCTTTCTTT,CASSLGDIIEAFF
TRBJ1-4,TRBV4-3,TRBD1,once,TGCGCCAGCAGCCAAGATTCCGGGACAGGGTTGAATGAAAAACTGTTTTTT,CASSQDSGTGLNEKLFF